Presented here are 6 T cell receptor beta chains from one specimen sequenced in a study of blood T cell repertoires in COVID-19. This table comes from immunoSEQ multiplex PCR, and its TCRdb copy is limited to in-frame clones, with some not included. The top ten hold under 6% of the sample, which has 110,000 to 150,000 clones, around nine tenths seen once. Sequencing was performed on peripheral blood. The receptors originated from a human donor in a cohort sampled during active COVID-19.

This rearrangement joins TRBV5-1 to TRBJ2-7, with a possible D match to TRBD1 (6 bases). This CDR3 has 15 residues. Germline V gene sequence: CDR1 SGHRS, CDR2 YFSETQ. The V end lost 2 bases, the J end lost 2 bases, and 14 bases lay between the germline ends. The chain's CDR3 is CASSFRTGYTYEQYF. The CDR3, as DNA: TGCGCCAGCAGCTTCCGAACAGGGTATACCTACGAGCAGTACTTC.

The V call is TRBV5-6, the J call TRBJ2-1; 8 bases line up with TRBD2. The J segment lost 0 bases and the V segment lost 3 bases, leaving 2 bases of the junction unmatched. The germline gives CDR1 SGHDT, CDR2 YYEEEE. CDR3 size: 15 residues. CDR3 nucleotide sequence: TGTGCCAGCAGCTGGCGGGGGGCCTCCTACAATGAGCAGTTCTTC. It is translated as CASSWRGASYNEQFF. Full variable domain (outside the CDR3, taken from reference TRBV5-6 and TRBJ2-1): DAGVTQSPTHLIKTRGQQVTLRCSPKSGHDTVSWYQQALGQGPQFIFQYYEEEERQRGNFPDRFSGHQFPNYSSELNVNALLLGDSALYLCASSWRGASYNEQFFGPGTRLTVL.

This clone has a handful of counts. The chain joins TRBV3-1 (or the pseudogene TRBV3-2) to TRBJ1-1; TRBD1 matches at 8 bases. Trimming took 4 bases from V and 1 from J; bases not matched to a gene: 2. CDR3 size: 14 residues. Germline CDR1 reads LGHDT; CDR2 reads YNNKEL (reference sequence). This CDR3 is CASSRGQANTEAFF. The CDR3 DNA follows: TGTGCCAGCAGCCGGGGACAGGCGAACACTGAAGCTTTCTTT.

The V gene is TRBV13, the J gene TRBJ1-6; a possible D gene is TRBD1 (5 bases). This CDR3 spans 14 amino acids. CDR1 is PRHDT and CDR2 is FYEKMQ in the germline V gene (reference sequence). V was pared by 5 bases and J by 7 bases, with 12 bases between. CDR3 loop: CASSLTGGNSPLHF. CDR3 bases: TGTGCCAGCAGCCTGACCGGGGGGAATTCACCCCTCCACTTT.

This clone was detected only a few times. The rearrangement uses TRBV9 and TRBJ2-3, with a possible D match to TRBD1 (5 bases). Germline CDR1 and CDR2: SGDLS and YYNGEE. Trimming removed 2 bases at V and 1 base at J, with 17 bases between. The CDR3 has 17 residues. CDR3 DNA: TGTGCCAGCAGCGTCTCGGCAGGGCCGCAACGCACAGATACGCAGTATTTT. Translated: CASSVSAGPQRTDTQYF.

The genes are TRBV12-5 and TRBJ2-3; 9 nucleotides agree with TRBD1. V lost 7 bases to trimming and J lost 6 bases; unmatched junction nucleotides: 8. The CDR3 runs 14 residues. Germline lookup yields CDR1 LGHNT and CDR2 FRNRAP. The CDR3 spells CASAGTGLEDTQYF. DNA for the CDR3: TGTGCTAGTGCGGGGACAGGGCTGGAGGATACGCAGTATTTT.